This T cell receptor beta chain was recovered during a study of T cells in Graves' hyperthyroidism and ophthalmopathy. Study-level points and caveats: Most clonotypes expanded in the thyroid (above 0.001) were also present in blood.

This clonotype was detected only a few times. Its target is unknown. Fresh peripheral blood, about 10 ml of it, supplied the PBMCs. V lost 5 bases, J lost 3 bases, and 12 bases stayed unmatched. This CDR3 is 16 amino acids long. Germline assignment: CDR1 LGHDT and CDR2 YNNKEL (reference sequence). TCR beta CDR3 sequences were amplified from RNA transcripts. HTBI primers were the set used in a first-round RT-PCR of the TCR CDR3. TCRdb recomputed calls from the multiplex PCR reads with MiXCR, one row per CDR3 protein. This repertoire shows 500,000 or so distinct CDR3 sequences, roughly 15% found once; its top ten account for 15% to 20%.

This chain connects TRBV3-1 to TRBJ1-1; 7 positions match TRBD1. This sequence was found in a woman between 18 and 29 years old with Graves' ophthalmopathy. Source material: blood. As DNA, the CDR3 is TGTGCCAGCAGCTTCACAGGGGATGAAATTGACACTGAAGCTTTCTTT. Protein sequence: CASSFTGDEIDTEAFF.